This T cell receptor beta chain was found in a study of shared clonotypes between healthy human individuals. Overall study context: A couple of female and three male donors aged 18 to 49 were enrolled. Study-wide findings and caveats: Shared clonotypes across all four donors exceeded non-shared ones in generation probability.

Sequencing was performed with immunoSEQ multiplex PCR; in TCRdb, only in-frame clones are kept and a portion is missing. The sample records 2 million to 2.5 million clones, roughly 94% being singletons. Selected positively for CCR7 and CD45RO-negative, naive CD8 cells excluded terminally differentiated effector memory CD45RA+ cells. V lost 5 bases and J lost 4; bases outside the gene matches: 16. This CDR3 is built from 16 residues. Germline V gene lookup returns CDR1 SQVTM and CDR2 ANQGSEA. Remarks on this clone: No antigen is known for it.

The V gene is TRBV29-1, the J gene TRBJ1-2; 7 bases are shared with TRBD1. This TCR derives from a man younger than 35 in good health. Sequencing was performed on naive CD8+ T cells sorted from blood. CDR3: CSVLGTAFGPFYGYTF. The CDR3, as DNA: TGCAGCGTTCTCGGGACAGCCTTCGGGCCCTTCTATGGCTACACCTTC.